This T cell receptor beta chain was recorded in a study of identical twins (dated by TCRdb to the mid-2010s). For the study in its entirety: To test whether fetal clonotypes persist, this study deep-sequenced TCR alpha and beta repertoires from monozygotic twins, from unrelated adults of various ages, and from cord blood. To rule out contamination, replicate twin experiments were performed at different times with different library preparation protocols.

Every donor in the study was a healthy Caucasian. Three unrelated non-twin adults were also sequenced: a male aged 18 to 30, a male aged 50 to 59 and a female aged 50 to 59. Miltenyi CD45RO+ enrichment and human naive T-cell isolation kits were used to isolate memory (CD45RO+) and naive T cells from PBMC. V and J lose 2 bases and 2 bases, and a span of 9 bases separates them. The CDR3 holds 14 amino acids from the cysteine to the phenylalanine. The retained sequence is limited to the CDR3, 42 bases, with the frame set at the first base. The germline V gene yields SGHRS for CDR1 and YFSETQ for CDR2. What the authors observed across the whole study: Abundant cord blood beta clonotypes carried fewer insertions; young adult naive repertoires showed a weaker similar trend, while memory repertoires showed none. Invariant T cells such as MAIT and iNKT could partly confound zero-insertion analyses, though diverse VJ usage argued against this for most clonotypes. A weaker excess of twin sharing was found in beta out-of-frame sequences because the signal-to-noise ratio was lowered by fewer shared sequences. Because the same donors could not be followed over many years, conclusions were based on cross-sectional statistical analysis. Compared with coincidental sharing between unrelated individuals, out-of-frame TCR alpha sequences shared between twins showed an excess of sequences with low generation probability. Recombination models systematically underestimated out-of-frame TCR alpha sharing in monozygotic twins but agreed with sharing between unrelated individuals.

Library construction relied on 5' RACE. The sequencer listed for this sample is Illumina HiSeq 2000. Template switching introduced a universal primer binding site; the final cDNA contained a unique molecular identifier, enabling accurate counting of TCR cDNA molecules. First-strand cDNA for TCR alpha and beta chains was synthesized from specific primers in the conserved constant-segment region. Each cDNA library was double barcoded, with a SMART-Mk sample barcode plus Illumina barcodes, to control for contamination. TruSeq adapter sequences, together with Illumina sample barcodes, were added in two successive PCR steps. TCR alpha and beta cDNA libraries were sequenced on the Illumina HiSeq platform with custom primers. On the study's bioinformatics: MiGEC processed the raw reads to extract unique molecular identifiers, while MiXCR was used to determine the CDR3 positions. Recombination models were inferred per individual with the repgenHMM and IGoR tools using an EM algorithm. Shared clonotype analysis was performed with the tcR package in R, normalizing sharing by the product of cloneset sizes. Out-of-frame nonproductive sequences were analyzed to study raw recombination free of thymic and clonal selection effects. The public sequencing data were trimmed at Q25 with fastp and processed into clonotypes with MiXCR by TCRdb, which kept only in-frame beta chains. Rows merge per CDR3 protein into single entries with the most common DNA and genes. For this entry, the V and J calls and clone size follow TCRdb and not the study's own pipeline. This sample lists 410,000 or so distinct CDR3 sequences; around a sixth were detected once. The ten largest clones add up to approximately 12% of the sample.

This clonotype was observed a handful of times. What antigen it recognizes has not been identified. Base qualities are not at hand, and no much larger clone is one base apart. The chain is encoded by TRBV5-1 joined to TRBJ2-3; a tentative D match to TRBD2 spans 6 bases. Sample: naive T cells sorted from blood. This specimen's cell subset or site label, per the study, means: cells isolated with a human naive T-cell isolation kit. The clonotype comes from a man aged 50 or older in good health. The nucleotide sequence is TGCGCCAGCAGCTTCGGGGGTTTCACAGATACGCAGTATTTT. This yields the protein CASSFGGFTDTQYF.